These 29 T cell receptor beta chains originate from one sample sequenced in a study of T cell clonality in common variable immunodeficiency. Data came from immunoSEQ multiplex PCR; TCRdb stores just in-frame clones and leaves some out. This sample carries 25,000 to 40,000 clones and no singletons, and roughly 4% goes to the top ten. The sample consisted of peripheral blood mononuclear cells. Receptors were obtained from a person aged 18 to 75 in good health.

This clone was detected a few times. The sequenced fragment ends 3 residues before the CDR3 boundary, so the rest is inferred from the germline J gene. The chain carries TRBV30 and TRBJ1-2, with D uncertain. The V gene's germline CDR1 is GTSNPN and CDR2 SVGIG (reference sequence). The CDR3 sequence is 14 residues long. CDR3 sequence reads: CACSSDSSYNDYTF. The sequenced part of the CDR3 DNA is TGTGCCTGCAGTTCGGATTCTAGCTACAATGAC. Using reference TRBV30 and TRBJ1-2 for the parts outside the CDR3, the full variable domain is SQTIHQWPATLVQPVGSPLSLECTVEGTSNPNLYWYRQAAGRGLQLLFYSVGIGQISSEVPQNLSASRPQDRQFILSSKKLLLSDSGFYLCACSSDSSYNDYTFGSGTRLTVV.

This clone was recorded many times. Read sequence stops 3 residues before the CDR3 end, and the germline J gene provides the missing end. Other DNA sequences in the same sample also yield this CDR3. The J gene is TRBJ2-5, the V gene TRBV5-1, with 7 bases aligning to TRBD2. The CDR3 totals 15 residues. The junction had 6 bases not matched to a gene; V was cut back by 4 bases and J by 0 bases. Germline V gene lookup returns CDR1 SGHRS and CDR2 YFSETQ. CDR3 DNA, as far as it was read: TGCGCCAGCAGCCCTAGCGGAGACTACCAAGAGACC. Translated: CASSPSGDYQET. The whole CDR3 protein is CASSPSGDYQETQYF.

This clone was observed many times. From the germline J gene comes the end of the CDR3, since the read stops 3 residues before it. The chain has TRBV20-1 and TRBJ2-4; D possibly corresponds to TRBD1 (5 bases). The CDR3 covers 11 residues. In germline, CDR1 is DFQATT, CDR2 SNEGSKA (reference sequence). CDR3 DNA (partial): TGCAGTGCTAGGCGGCAGGGCGGT. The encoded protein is CSARRQGG. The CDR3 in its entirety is CSARRQGGQYF.

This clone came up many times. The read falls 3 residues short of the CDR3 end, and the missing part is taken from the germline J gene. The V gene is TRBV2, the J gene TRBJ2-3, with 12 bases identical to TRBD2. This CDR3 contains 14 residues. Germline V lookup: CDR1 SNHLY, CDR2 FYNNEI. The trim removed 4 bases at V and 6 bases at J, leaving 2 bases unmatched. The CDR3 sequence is CASSVTSGRDTQYF. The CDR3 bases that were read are TGTGCCAGCAGTGTTACTAGCGGGAGGGATACG.

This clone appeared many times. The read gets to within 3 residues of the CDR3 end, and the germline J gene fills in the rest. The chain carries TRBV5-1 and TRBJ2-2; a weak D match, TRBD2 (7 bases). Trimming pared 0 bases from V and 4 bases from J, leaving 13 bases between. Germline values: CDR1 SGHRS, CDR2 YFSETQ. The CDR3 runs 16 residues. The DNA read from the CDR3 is TGCGCCAGCAGCTTGGGTGGGGGGGCCGGCACCGGGGAG. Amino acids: CASSLGGGAGTGE. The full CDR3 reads CASSLGGGAGTGELFF.

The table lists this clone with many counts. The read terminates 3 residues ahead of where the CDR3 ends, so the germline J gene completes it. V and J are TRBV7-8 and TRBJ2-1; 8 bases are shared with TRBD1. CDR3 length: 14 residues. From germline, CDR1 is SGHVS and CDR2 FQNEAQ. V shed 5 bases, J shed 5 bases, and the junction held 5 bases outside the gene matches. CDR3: CASSRQGLDNEQFF. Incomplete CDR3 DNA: TGTGCCAGCAGCCGACAGGGGTTGGACAATGAG.

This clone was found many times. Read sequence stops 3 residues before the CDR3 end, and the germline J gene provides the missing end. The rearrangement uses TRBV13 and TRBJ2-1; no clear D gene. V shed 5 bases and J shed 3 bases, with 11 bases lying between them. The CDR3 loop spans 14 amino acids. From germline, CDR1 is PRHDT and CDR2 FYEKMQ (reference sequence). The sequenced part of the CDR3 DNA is TGTGCCAGCAGCCCAACGCTCGGCTACAATGAG. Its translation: CASSPTLGYNE. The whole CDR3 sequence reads CASSPTLGYNEQFF.

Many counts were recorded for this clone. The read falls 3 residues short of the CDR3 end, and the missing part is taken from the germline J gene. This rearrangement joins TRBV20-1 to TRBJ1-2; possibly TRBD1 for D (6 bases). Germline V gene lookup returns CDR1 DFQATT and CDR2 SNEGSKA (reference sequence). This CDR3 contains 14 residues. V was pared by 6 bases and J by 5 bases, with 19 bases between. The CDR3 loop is CSALPDRDTYGYTF. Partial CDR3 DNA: TGCAGTGCACTACCAGACCGGGACACATATGGC.

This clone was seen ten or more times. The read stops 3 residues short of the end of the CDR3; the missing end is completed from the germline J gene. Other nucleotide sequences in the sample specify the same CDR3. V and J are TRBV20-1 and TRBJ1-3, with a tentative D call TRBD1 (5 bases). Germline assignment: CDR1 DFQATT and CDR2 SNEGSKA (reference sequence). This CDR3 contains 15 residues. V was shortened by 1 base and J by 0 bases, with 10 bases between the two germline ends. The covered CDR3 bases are TGCAGTGCTAGAGGGGGCTCTTACTCTGGAAACACC. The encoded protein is CSARGGSYSGNT. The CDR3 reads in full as CSARGGSYSGNTIYF.

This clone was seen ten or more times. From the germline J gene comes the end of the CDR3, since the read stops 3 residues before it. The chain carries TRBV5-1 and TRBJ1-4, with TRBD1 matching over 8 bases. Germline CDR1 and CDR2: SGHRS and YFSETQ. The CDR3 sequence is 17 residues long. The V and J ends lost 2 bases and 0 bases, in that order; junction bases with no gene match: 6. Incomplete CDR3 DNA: TGCGCCAGCAGCTTCGGACAGGGTGGGACAACTAATGAAAAA. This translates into CASSFGQGGTTNEK. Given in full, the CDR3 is CASSFGQGGTTNEKLFF.

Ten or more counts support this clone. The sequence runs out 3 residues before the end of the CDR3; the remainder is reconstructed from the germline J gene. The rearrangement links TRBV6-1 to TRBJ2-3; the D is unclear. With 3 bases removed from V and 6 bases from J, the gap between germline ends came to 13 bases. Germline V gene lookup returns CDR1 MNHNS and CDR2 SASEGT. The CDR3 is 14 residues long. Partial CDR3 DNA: TGTGCCAGCAGTGATAGCAACCCCTTGGATACG. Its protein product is CASSDSNPLDT. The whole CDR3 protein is CASSDSNPLDTQYF.

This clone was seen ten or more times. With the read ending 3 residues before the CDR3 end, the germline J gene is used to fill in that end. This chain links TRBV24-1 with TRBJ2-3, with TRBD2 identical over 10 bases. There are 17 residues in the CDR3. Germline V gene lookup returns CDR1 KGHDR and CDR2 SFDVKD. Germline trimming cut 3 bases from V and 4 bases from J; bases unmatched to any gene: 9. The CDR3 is CATSDPGERGGPDTQYF. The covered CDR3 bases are TGTGCCACCAGTGATCCTGGGGAGCGGGGGGGCCCAGATACG.

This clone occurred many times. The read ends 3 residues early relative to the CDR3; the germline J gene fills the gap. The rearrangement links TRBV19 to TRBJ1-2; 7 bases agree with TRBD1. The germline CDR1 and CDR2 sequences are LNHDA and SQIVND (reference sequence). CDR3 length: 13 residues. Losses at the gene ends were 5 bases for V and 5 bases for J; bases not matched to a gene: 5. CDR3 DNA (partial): TGTGCCAGTAGTCCGGACAGGCAATATGGC. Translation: CASSPDRQYG. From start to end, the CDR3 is CASSPDRQYGYTF.

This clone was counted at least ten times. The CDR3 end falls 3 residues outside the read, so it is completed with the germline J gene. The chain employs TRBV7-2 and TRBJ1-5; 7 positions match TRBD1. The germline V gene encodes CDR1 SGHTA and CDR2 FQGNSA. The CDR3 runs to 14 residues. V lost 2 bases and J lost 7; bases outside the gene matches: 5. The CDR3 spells CASSLRQGRQPQHF. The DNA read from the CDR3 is TGTGCCAGCAGCTTAAGACAGGGCAGGCAGCCC.

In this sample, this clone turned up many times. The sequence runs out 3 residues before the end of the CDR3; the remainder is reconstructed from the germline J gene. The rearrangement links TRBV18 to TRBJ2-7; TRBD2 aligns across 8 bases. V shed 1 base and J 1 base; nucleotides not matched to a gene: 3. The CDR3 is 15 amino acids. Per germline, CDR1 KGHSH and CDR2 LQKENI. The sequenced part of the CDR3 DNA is TGTGCCAGCTCACCACTGGGGACTAGGTCCTACGAG. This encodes CASSPLGTRSYE. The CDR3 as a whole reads CASSPLGTRSYEQYF.

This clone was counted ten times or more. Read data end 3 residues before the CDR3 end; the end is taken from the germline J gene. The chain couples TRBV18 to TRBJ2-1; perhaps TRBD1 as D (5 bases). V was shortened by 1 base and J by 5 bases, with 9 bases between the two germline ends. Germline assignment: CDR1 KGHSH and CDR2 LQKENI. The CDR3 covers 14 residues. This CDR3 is CASSPRTGNNEQFF. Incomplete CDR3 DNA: TGTGCCAGCTCACCACGTACAGGCAACAATGAG.

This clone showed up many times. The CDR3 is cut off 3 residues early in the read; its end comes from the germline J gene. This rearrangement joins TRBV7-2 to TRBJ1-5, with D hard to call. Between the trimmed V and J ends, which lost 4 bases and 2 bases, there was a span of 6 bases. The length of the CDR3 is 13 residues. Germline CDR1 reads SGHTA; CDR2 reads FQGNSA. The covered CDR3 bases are TGTGCCAGCAGCTACAGCCGCAATCAGCCC. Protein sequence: CASSYSRNQP. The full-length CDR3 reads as CASSYSRNQPQHF.

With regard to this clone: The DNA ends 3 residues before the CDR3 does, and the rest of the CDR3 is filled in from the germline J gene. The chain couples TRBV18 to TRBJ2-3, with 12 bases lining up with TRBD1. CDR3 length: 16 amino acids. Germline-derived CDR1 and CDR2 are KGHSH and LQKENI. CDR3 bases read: TGTGCCAGCTCAACAACGGGACAGGGGGCCGGAGAGACG. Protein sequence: CASSTTGQGAGET. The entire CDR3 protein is CASSTTGQGAGETQYF.

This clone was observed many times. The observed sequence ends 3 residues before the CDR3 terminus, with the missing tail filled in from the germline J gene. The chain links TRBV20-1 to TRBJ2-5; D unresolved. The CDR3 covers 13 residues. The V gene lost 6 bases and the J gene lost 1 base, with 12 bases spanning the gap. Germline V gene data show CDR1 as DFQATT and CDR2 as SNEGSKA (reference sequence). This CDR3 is CSARPASQETQYF. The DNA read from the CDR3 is TGCAGTGCGAGACCGGCTAGCCAAGAGACC.

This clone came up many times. Incomplete CDR3 DNA: TGCAGTGCTAGAGAAGGACTAGCGGTCTACAATGAG. Translating it yields CSAREGLAVYNE. The whole CDR3 reads CSAREGLAVYNEQFF. The gene calls are TRBV20-1 and TRBJ2-1, with 10 bases that match TRBD2. The DNA ends 3 residues before the CDR3 does, and the rest of the CDR3 is filled in from the germline J gene. From germline, CDR1 is DFQATT and CDR2 SNEGSKA (reference sequence). Unmatched junction bases numbered 2, after V lost 0 bases and J lost 3 bases. The CDR3 sequence is 15 residues long.

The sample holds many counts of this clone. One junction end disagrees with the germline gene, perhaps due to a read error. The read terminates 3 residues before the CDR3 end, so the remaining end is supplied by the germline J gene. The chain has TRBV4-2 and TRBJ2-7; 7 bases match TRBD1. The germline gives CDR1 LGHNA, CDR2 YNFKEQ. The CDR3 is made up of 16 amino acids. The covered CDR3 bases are TGCGCCAGCAGCCAAGATCAGGGGGACGGCTCCTACGAG. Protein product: CASSQDQGDGSYE. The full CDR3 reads CASSQDQGDGSYEQYF.

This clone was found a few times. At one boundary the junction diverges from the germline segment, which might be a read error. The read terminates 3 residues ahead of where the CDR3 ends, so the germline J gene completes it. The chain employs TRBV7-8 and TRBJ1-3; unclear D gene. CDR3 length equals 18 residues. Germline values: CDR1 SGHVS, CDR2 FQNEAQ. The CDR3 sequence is CASSLAFGSSRTGNTIYF. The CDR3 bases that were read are TGTGCCAGCAGCTTAGCTTTTGGTTCCTCTCGGACTGGAAACACA.

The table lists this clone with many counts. The CDR3 sequence: CASRRGGDQPQHF. The CDR3 DNA, read in part, is TGTGCCAGCAGGCGTGGGGGGGATCAGCCC. V gene TRBV2 combines with J gene TRBJ1-5; possibly TRBD1 for D (5 bases). The read ends 3 residues before the CDR3 terminus; that terminus is restored from the germline J gene. Deletions cut 6 bases from V and 5 bases from J, with 11 bases between. The CDR3 is 13 amino acids. CDR1 SNHLY and CDR2 FYNNEI come from the germline V gene.

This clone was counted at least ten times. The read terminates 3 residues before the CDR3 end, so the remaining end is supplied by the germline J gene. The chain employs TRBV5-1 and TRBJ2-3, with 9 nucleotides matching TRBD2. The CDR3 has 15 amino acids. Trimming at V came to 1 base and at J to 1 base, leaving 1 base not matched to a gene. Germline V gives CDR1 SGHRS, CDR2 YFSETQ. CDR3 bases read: TGCGCCAGCAGCTTGTTAGCGGGGGGCACAGATACG. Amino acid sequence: CASSLLAGGTDT. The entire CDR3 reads CASSLLAGGTDTQYF.

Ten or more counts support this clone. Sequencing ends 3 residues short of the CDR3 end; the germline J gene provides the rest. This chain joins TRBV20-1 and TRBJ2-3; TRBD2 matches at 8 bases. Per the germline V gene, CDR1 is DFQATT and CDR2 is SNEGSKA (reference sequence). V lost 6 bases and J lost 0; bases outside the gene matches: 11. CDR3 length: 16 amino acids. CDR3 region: CSAWSGSGTSTDTQYF. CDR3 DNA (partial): TGCAGTGCCTGGAGCGGGAGTGGGACTAGCACAGATACG.

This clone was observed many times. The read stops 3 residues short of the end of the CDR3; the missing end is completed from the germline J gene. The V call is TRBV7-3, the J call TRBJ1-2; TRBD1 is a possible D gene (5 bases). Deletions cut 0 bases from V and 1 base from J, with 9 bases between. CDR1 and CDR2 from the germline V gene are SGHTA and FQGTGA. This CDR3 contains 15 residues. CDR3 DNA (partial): TGTGCCAGCAGCTTAACGCACAGGCTTAACTATGGC. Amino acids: CASSLTHRLNYG. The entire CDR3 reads CASSLTHRLNYGYTF.

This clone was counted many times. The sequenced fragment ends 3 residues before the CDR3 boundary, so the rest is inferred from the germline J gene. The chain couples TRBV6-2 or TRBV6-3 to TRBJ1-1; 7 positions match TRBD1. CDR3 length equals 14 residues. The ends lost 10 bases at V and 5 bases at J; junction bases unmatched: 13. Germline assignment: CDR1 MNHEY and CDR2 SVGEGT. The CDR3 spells CATRDSTMGTEAFF. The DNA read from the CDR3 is TGTGCCACCCGGGACAGTACGATGGGAACTGAA.

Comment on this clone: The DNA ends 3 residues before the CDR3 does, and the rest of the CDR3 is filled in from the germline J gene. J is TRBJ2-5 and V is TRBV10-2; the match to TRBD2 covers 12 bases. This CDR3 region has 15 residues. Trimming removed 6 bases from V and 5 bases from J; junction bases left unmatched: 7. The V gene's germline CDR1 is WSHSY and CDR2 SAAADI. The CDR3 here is CASSVLAGGRETQYF. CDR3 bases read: TGCGCCAGCAGCGTACTAGCGGGGGGTCGGGAGACC.

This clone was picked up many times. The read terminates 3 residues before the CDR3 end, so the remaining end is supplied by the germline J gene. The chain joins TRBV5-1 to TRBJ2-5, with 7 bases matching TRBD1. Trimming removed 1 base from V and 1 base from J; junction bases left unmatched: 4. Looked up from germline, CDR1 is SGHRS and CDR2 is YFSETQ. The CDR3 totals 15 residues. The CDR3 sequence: CASSLYPGGQETQYF. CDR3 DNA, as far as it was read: TGCGCCAGCAGCTTGTATCCAGGGGGCCAAGAGACC.